Detailed here is one T cell receptor beta chain. The entry originates in a study of cytomegalovirus exposure and HLA in healthy donors. Germline V gene lookup returns CDR1 SGDLS and CDR2 YYNGEE. CDR3 length: 16 amino acids. V dropped 0 bases and J dropped 1; count of bases not matched to a gene: 5. The PCR had 60 Vbeta and 13 Jbeta primers. Profiled with immunoSEQ multiplex PCR; TCRdb holds only in-frame clones, not every one. The data contain 95,000 to 100,000 clones, about 85% of them singletons. J is TRBJ1-1 and V is TRBV9, with 8 bases aligning to TRBD1. This TCR derives from a young man in good health and CMV-seronegative. The sequencing input was PBMCs. In DNA, the CDR3 is TGTGCCAGCAGCGTAGGGCTGGGACAGGCGAACACTGAAGCTTTCTTT. This encodes CASSVGLGQANTEAFF. Combining the CDR3 with reference TRBV9 and TRBJ1-1 gives the whole variable domain DSGVTQTPKHLITATGQRVTLRCSPRSGDLSVYWYQQSLDQGLQFLIQYYNGEERAKGNILERFSAQQFPDLHSELNLSSLELGDSALYFCASSVGLGQANTEAFFGQGTRLTVV.